These 16 T cell receptor beta chains came from one sample sequenced in a study of cytomegalovirus exposure and HLA in healthy donors. 60 Vbeta and 13 Jbeta primers were used in PCR. The method was immunoSEQ multiplex PCR; TCRdb's version includes in-frame clones alone and lacks a portion of them. This sample carries more than 60,000 clones, about 76% of them seen once, and the ten largest clones take roughly 3%. Material for sequencing was PBMCs. The receptor source for this set is a man younger than 35 in good health and CMV-seronegative.

The chain joins TRBV9 to TRBJ2-7, with 7 bases that match TRBD2. The V gene end was trimmed by 0 bases and the J gene end by 4 bases; junction bases not matched to a gene: 19. Germline assignment: CDR1 SGDLS and CDR2 YYNGEE. The CDR3 covers 19 residues. CDR3 DNA sequence: TGTGCCAGCAGCGTAGACCGGACTGGGAGAAGGGAGGGATTTTACGAGCAGTACGTC. Amino acids: CASSVDRTGRREGFYEQYV.

The chain combines TRBV5-5 with TRBJ1-2; 7 nucleotides align to TRBD1. With 1 base clipped from V and 3 bases from J, the junction kept 6 bases outside the gene matches. CDR1 SGHKS and CDR2 YYEKEE come from the germline V gene (reference sequence). The length of the CDR3 is 15 residues. CDR3 bases: TGTGCCAGCAGCTTGTCCGCGGGACAGTACTATGGCTACACCTTC. Residues: CASSLSAGQYYGYTF.

V usage is TRBV29-1 and J usage is TRBJ1-1; D gene uncertain. Germline V gives CDR1 SQVTM, CDR2 ANQGSEA. This CDR3 comprises 14 residues. V was trimmed by 3 bases and J by 6 bases, leaving 17 bases between them. CDR3 amino acids: CSVEVIGGSSEAFF. The CDR3 DNA is TGCAGCGTTGAGGTTATTGGAGGGTCCTCTGAAGCTTTCTTT.

The chain recombines TRBV7-8 with TRBJ1-2; D call uncertain. The CDR3 runs to 15 residues. Deletions cut 5 bases from V and 7 bases from J, with 20 bases between. Germline lookup yields CDR1 SGHVS and CDR2 FQNEAQ. CDR3 nucleotides: TGTGCCAGCAGCCAAGGCGCAGACTCGCCTTTTGGCTACACCTTC. Protein sequence: CASSQGADSPFGYTF.

This chain connects TRBV19 to TRBJ2-2; 9 nucleotides align to TRBD1. The CDR3 has 15 residues. Trimming at V came to 4 bases and at J to 9 bases, leaving 9 bases not matched to a gene. The germline V gene encodes CDR1 LNHDA and CDR2 SQIVND (reference sequence). DNA for the CDR3: TGTGCCAGTAGTAAGCGCGGACAGGGGAACAGGGAGCTGTTTTTT. Translated: CASSKRGQGNRELFF.

This chain connects TRBV4-3 to TRBJ1-2, with D possibly TRBD1 on 6 matching bases. Germline V lookup: CDR1 LGHNA, CDR2 YSLEER. With 1 base removed from V and 2 bases from J, the gap between germline ends came to 11 bases. This CDR3 is built from 15 residues. The chain's CDR3 is CASSQVSTGNYGYTF. CDR3 nucleotides: TGCGCCAGCAGCCAAGTAAGCACAGGGAACTATGGCTACACCTTC.

The rearrangement joins TRBV11-2 to TRBJ2-1; D might be TRBD1 (6 bases). This CDR3 spans 16 amino acids. CDR1 and CDR2 from the germline V gene are SGHAT and FQNNGV. Trimming cost V 1 base and J 7 bases, with 17 bases left between them. The CDR3 sequence is CASSLVQGPSGNEQFF. The CDR3 DNA sequence: TGTGCCAGCAGCTTAGTTCAGGGGCCATCAGGGAATGAGCAGTTCTTC. The variable domain in full, with the rest retrieved from reference TRBV11-2 and TRBJ2-1, is EAGVAQSPRYKIIEKRQSVAFWCNPISGHATLYWYQQILGQGPKLLIQFQNNGVVDDSQLPKDRFSAERLKGVDSTLKIQPAKLEDSAVYLCASSLVQGPSGNEQFFGPGTRLTVL.

The chain recombines TRBV6-5 with TRBJ2-1, with a weak D call TRBD1 (5 bases). The V gene lost 6 bases and the J gene lost 4 bases, with 13 bases spanning the gap. Germline values: CDR1 MNHEY, CDR2 SVGAGI. The CDR3 sequence is 14 residues long. The CDR3 bases are TGTGCCAGCAGCCCACAGGTGCTTTACAATGAGCAGTTCTTC. It encodes CASSPQVLYNEQFF.

The chain recombines TRBV25-1 with TRBJ1-6; D unclear. V lost 8 bases and J lost 9, with 20 bases in between. CDR1 MGHDK and CDR2 SYGVNS come from the germline V gene. CDR3 length: 15 residues. DNA of the CDR3: TGTGCCAGCCAAGAGCCATCCTCCAGAGGTTCACCCCTCCACTTT. This codes for CASQEPSSRGSPLHF.

The V gene is TRBV25-1, the J gene TRBJ1-4; 8 bases align to TRBD1. This CDR3 comprises 15 residues. The junction had 8 bases not matched to a gene; V was cut back by 3 bases and J by 8 bases. Looked up from germline, CDR1 is MGHDK and CDR2 is SYGVNS. This chain's CDR3 is CASSEAQGAREKLFF. CDR3 DNA: TGTGCCAGCAGTGAGGCTCAGGGGGCTCGAGAAAAACTGTTTTTT.

The chain is built from TRBV19 and TRBJ1-5, with D possibly matching TRBD1 (6 bases). CDR1 is LNHDA, CDR2 SQIVND, per germline (reference sequence). The V gene lost 3 bases and the J gene lost 5 bases, with 11 bases spanning the gap. CDR3 length: 14 residues. CDR3 sequence (DNA): TGTGCCAGTAGTATCAGAGGGGGAGATCAGCCCCAGCATTTT. Translated: CASSIRGGDQPQHF.

The gene calls are TRBV19 and TRBJ2-5; tentatively, D is TRBD1 (6 bases). CDR1 is LNHDA and CDR2 is SQIVND in the germline V gene (reference sequence). CDR3 length equals 13 residues. Trimming took 6 bases from V and 5 from J, leaving 13 bases between them. In DNA, the CDR3 is TGTGCCAGTAGGGCACAGGGTTTGGAGACCCAGTACTTC. Translation gives CASRAQGLETQYF.

The V call is TRBV30, the J call TRBJ2-1, with 9 positions matching TRBD1. The CDR3 runs to 17 residues. The V gene end was trimmed by 7 bases and the J gene end by 0 bases; junction bases not matched to a gene: 13. The germline V gene encodes CDR1 GTSNPN and CDR2 SVGIG (reference sequence). The CDR3 sequence: CASTGTGSKSSYNEQFF. Here the CDR3 DNA reads TGTGCCTCAACCGGGACAGGGTCCAAGAGCTCCTACAATGAGCAGTTCTTC.

The chain has TRBV4-1 and TRBJ1-5, with D unresolved. Germline-derived CDR1 and CDR2 are MGHRA and YSYEKL. V was cut by 1 base and J by 4 bases, with 8 bases left in between. This CDR3 is 14 amino acids long. The CDR3 is CASSQVSVNQPQHF. The CDR3, as DNA: TGCGCCAGCAGCCAAGTATCGGTTAATCAGCCCCAGCATTTT.

V is TRBV12-5 and J is TRBJ2-1; 8 bases are a match to TRBD1. Germline V gives CDR1 LGHNT, CDR2 FRNRAP. Trimming cost V 7 bases and J 5 bases; bases outside gene matches: 13. CDR3 length: 16 residues. In DNA form, the CDR3 reads TGTGCTAGTGCCCCTCGACAGGGGACTGGTGACAATGAGCAGTTCTTC. The encoded protein is CASAPRQGTGDNEQFF.

The rearrangement joins TRBV9 to TRBJ2-5, with 8 nucleotides matching TRBD2. Germline CDR1 reads SGDLS; CDR2 reads YYNGEE. J gave up 4 bases and V 2 bases, and 10 bases lay outside the gene matches. The CDR3 contains 16 residues. Here the CDR3 DNA reads TGTGCCAGCAGCGTCACCTGGACTAGCTCTCCAGAGACCCAGTACTTC. Translated: CASSVTWTSSPETQYF. The entire variable domain, with the rest obtained from reference TRBV9 and TRBJ2-5, is as follows: DSGVTQTPKHLITATGQRVTLRCSPRSGDLSVYWYQQSLDQGLQFLIQYYNGEERAKGNILERFSAQQFPDLHSELNLSSLELGDSALYFCASSVTWTSSPETQYFGPGTRLLVL.